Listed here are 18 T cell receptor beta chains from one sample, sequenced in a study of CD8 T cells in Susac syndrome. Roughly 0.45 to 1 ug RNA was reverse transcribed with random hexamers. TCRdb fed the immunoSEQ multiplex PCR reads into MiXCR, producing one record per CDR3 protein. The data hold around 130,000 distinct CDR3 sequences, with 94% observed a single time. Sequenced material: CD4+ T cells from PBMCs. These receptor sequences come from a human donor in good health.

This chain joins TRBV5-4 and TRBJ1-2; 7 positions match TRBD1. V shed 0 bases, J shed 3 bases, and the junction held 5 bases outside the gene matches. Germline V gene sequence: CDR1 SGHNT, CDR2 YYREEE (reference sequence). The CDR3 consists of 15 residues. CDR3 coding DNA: TGTGCCAGCAGCTTGGCATCCGGACAGGACTATGGCTACACCTTC. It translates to CASSLASGQDYGYTF. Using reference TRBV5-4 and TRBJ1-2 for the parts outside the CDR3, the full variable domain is ETGVTQSPTHLIKTRGQQVTLRCSSQSGHNTVSWYQQALGQGPQFIFQYYREEENGRGNFPPRFSGLQFPNYSSELNVNALELDDSALYLCASSLASGQDYGYTFGSGTRLTVV.

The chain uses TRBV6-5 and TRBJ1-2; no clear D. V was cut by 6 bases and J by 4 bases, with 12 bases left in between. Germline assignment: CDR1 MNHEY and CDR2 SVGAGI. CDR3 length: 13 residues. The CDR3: CASSPTEFYGYTF. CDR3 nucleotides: TGTGCCAGCAGCCCTACAGAATTCTATGGCTACACCTTC.

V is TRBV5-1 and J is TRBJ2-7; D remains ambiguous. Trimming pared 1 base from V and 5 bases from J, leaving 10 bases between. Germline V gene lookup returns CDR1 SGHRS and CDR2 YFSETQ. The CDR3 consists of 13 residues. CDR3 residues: CASSLLDLDEQYF. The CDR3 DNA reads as TGCGCCAGCAGCTTGTTAGACTTGGACGAGCAGTACTTC.

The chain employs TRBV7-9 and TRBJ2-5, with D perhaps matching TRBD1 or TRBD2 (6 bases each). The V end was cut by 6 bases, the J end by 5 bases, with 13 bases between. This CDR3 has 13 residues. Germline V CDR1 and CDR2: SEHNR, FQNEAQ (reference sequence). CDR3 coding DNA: TGTGCCAGCAGTCCCCGGGGGCCGGAGACCCAGTACTTC. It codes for CASSPRGPETQYF.

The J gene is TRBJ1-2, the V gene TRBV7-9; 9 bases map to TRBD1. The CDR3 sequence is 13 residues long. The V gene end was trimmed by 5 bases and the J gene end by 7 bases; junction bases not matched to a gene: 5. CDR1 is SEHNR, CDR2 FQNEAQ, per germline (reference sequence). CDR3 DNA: TGTGCCAGCAGCCCCGGGACAGGGACTGGCTACACCTTC. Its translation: CASSPGTGTGYTF.

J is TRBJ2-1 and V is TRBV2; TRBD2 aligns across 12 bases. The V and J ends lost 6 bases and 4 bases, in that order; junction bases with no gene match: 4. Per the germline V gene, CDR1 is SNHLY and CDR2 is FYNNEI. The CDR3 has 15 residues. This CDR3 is CASRATSGSYNEQFF. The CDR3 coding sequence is TGTGCCAGCAGAGCGACTAGCGGGAGTTACAATGAGCAGTTCTTC. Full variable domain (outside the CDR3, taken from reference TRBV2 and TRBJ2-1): EPEVTQTPSHQVTQMGQEVILRCVPISNHLYFYWYRQILGQKVEFLVSFYNNEISEKSEIFDDQFSVERPDGSNFTLKIRSTKLEDSAMYFCASRATSGSYNEQFFGPGTRLTVL.

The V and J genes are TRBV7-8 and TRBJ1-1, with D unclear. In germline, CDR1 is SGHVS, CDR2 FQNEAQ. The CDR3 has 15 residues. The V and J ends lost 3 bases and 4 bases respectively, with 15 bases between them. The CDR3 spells CASSFSAFDVTEAFF. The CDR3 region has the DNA TGTGCCAGCAGCTTTAGCGCTTTTGATGTCACTGAAGCTTTCTTT.

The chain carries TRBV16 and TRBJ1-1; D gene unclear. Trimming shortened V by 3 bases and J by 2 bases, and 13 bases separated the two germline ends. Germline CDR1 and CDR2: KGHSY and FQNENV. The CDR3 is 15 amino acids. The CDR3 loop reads CASSHSTGLNTEAFF. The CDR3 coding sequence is TGTGCCAGCAGCCACTCGACGGGCTTAAACACTGAAGCTTTCTTT.

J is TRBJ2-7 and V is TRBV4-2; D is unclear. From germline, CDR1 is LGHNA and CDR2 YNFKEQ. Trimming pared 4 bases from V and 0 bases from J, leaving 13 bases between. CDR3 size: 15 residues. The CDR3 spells CASSPDLFNSYEQYF. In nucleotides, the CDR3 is TGTGCCAGCAGCCCCGACCTTTTCAACTCCTACGAGCAGTACTTC.

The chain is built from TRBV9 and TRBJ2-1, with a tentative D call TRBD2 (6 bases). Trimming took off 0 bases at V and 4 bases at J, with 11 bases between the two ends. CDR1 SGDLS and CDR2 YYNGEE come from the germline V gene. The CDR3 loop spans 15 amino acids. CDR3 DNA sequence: TGTGCCAGCAGCGTAGAGGCAGGAGGGTACAATGAGCAGTTCTTC. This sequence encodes CASSVEAGGYNEQFF.

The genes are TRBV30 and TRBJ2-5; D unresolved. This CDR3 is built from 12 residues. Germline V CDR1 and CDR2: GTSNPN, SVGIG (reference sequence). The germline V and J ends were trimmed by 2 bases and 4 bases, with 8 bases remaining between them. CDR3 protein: CAWSSSGETQYF. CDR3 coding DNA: TGTGCCTGGAGTTCATCGGGAGAGACCCAGTACTTC.

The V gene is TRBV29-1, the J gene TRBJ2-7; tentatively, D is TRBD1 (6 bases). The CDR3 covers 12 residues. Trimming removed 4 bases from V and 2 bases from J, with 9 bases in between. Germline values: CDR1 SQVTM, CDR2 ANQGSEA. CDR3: CSVVGTPYEQYF. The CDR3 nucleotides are TGCAGCGTTGTTGGGACACCCTACGAGCAGTACTTC.

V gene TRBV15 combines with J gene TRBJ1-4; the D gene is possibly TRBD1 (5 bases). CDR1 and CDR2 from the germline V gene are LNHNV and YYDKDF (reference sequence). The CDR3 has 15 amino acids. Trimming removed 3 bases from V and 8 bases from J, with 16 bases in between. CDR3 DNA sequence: TGTGCCACCAGCAGGGTGGGGGGACTGAGGGAAAAACTGTTTTTT. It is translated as CATSRVGGLREKLFF.

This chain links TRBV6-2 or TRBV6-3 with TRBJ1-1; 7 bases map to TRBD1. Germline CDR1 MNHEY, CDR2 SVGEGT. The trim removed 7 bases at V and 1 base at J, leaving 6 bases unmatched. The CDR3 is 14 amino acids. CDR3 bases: TGTGCCAGCAATAGACAGGGTTCGAACACTGAAGCTTTCTTT. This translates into CASNRQGSNTEAFF.

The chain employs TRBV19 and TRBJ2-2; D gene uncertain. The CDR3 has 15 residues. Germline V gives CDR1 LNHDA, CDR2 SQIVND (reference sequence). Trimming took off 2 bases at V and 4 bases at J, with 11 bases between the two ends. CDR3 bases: TGTGCCAGTAGTATAAGGCAGAAATCCACCGGGGAGCTGTTTTTT. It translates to CASSIRQKSTGELFF.

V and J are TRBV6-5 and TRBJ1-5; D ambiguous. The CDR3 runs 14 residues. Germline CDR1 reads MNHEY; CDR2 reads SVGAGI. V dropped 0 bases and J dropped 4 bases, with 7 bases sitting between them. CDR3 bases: TGTGCCAGCAGTTACTCTGGCGGGAATCAGCCCCAGCATTTT. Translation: CASSYSGGNQPQHF.

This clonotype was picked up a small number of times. The DNA for the CDR3 is TGTGCCAGCAGTCCGACTAGCGTCGAGACCCAGTACTTC. This sequence encodes CASSPTSVETQYF. The V and J genes are TRBV28 and TRBJ2-5; 8 nucleotides line up with TRBD2. The germline V gene encodes CDR1 MDHEN and CDR2 SYDVKM. V dropped 5 bases and J dropped 5; count of bases not matched to a gene: 4. This CDR3 is built from 13 residues.

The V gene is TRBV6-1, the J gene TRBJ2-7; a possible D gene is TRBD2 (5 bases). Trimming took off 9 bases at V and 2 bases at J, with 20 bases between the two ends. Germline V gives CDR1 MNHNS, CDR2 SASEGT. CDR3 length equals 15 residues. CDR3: CASSSEGTLTYEQYF. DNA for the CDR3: TGTGCCAGTAGTAGTGAGGGAACCCTTACCTACGAGCAGTACTTC.